Below are 14 T cell receptor beta chains sequenced from a single sample in a study of regulatory T cells in long-lasting Graves disease. Arm-PCR of CDR3 regions with iRepertoire HTBI primers generated TCR beta libraries. MiXCR, run by TCRdb on the multiplex PCR reads, gives a single entry per CDR3 protein. The table has more than 450,000 distinct CDR3 sequences, roughly 15% seen once. The time point: newly diagnosed GD, antithyroid drugs for less than 3 months. Extracted PBMC RNA gave rise to the TCR library. These data were also reused for a study on T cells in Graves' hyperthyroidism and ophthalmopathy.

This material consisted of peripheral blood mononuclear cells (PBMCs), taken at new diagnosis, from a patient treated with antithyroid drugs. These receptors all stem from a man in his forties with Graves disease.

This chain's CDR3 is CASSPRAGGRTDTQYF. The CDR3 DNA sequence: TGTGCCAGCAGCCCCAGGGCGGGAGGACGTACAGATACGCAGTATTTT. V gene TRBV12-3 or TRBV12-4 combines with J gene TRBJ2-3, with 8 bases lining up with TRBD2. V lost 6 bases, J lost 3 bases, and 11 bases stayed unmatched. The CDR3 is 16 residues long.

This clonotype was seen many times. The chain joins TRBV12-3 or TRBV12-4 to TRBJ2-5; a weak D match, TRBD1 (5 bases). V gave up 0 bases and J gave up 2 bases, with 7 bases separating them. CDR3 length equals 14 residues. The CDR3 bases are TGTGCCAGCAGTTTAGCGCAGGGACAAGAGACCCAGTACTTC. Its translation: CASSLAQGQETQYF.

J is TRBJ2-7 and V is TRBV20-1; D is perhaps TRBD2 (5 bases). Germline CDR1 and CDR2: DFQATT and SNEGSKA (reference sequence). This CDR3 spans 15 amino acids. V shed 0 bases and J shed 2 bases, with 14 bases lying between them. The CDR3 reads CSAREPGVAAYEQYF. Here the CDR3 DNA reads TGCAGTGCTAGAGAGCCCGGGGTAGCCGCCTACGAGCAGTACTTC.

About this clonotype: A read error may explain this, as a much larger clone is one base away. The chain employs TRBV28 and TRBJ2-2; D gene unclear. This CDR3 has 12 amino acids. Germline CDR1 reads MDHEN; CDR2 reads SYDVKM. This CDR3 is CASRRPAGQLFF. The CDR3 DNA sequence: TGTGCCAGCAGACGGCCGGCCGGGCAGCTGTTTTTT. Using reference TRBV28 and TRBJ2-2 for the parts outside the CDR3, the full variable domain is DVKVTQSSRYLVKRTGEKVFLECVQDMDHENMFWYRQDPGLGLRLIYFSYDVKMKEKGDIPEGYSVSREKKERFSLILESASTNQTSMYLCASRRPAGQLFFGEGSRLTVL.

The chain combines TRBV19 with TRBJ1-2; unclear D gene. The CDR3 spans 13 residues. V lost 5 bases and J 4 bases, leaving 11 bases between the germline ends. CDR1 is LNHDA and CDR2 is SQIVND in the germline V gene (reference sequence). CDR3 protein: CASSGGRGYGYTF. As DNA, the CDR3 is TGTGCCAGTAGTGGCGGGCGCGGCTATGGCTACACCTTC.

This clonotype has at least ten counts. V is TRBV11-2 and J is TRBJ2-2, with D possibly being TRBD1 or TRBD2 (5 bases each). This CDR3 has 17 amino acids. The germline CDR1 and CDR2 sequences are SGHAT and FQNNGV. V was clipped by 2 bases and J by 4 bases, with 17 bases between them. The DNA of the CDR3 is TGTGCCAGCAGCTTAAGGCAGGGAGCGGAGCTCACCGGGGAGCTGTTTTTT. Translated: CASSLRQGAELTGELFF.

This clonotype was picked up many times. The J gene is TRBJ2-3, the V gene TRBV3-1; D uncertain. CDR1 and CDR2 (germline): LGHDT, YNNKEL (reference sequence). The CDR3 length is 15 residues. V was cut by 1 base and J by 2 bases, with 10 bases left in between. CDR3 residues: CASSQGLDTTDTQYF. CDR3 nucleotides: TGTGCCAGCAGCCAAGGACTTGACACCACAGATACGCAGTATTTT.

This clonotype was recorded many times. The V gene is TRBV3-1, the J gene TRBJ2-1; no clear D. The CDR3 covers 11 residues. CDR1 is LGHDT and CDR2 is YNNKEL in the germline V gene (reference sequence). The V gene lost 3 bases and the J gene lost 7 bases, with 4 bases spanning the gap. CDR3 nucleotide sequence: TGTGCCAGCAGCCAGGAGAATGAGCAGTTCTTC. Translating it yields CASSQENEQFF.

This clonotype was detected many times. The J gene is TRBJ1-2, the V gene TRBV12-3 or TRBV12-4; TRBD1 matches at 7 bases. This CDR3 is 14 amino acids long. The V segment lost 6 bases and the J segment 4 bases; nucleotides outside the gene matches: 8. The CDR3 protein is CASRIGRDSYGYTF. In nucleotides, the CDR3 is TGTGCCAGCAGAATTGGCCGGGACAGCTATGGCTACACCTTC.

This clonotype was counted many times. The rearrangement joins TRBV10-3 to TRBJ2-7, with TRBD1 identical over 9 bases. Germline CDR1 reads ENHRY; CDR2 reads SYGVKD. The CDR3 spans 13 residues. V lost 5 bases to trimming and J lost 6 bases; unmatched junction nucleotides: 5. The CDR3, as DNA: TGTGCCATCAGTCGGGACAGGGTAGGCGAGCAGTACTTC. Protein sequence: CAISRDRVGEQYF.

A remark on this clonotype: A far larger clone is only one base removed, so a read error is likely. V gene TRBV7-2 combines with J gene TRBJ1-1; the D is unclear. The length of the CDR3 is 12 residues. The V end was cut by 5 bases, the J end by 6 bases, with 10 bases between. The germline gives CDR1 SGHTA, CDR2 FQGNSA. CDR3 loop: CASSPQYAEAFF. In DNA form, the CDR3 reads TGTGCCAGCAGCCCTCAGTACGCTGAAGCTTTCTTT. Drawing the rest from reference TRBV7-2 and TRBJ1-1, the complete variable domain is GAGVSQSPSNKVTEKGKDVELRCDPISGHTALYWYRQSLGQGLEFLIYFQGNSAPDKSGLPSDRFSAERTGGSVSTLTIQRTQQEDSAVYLCASSPQYAEAFFGQGTRLTVV.

This clonotype appeared many times. The chain couples TRBV5-1 to TRBJ2-1, with 7 positions matching TRBD1. CDR3 size: 17 residues. With 4 bases clipped from V and 8 bases from J, the junction kept 18 bases outside the gene matches. Germline V gene lookup returns CDR1 SGHRS and CDR2 YFSETQ. In DNA form, the CDR3 reads TGCGCCAGCAGCGCCCACAGGGGTTTTGACTTAGTCCATGAGCAGTTCTTC. The encoded protein is CASSAHRGFDLVHEQFF. The variable domain in full, with the rest retrieved from reference TRBV5-1 and TRBJ2-1, is KAGVTQTPRYLIKTRGQQVTLSCSPISGHRSVSWYQQTPGQGLQFLFEYFSETQRNKGNFPGRFSGRQFSNSRSEMNVSTLELGDSALYLCASSAHRGFDLVHEQFFGPGTRLTVL.

The chain uses TRBV5-4 and TRBJ2-1; D call uncertain. Germline values: CDR1 SGHNT, CDR2 YYREEE (reference sequence). This CDR3 has 12 residues. V shed 3 bases and J shed 5 bases, with 6 bases lying between them. Here the CDR3 DNA reads TGTGCCAGCAGCTCTGCAGACAATGAGCAGTTCTTC. It translates to CASSSADNEQFF.

V and J are TRBV27 and TRBJ2-5; the D is unclear. The germline CDR1 and CDR2 sequences are MNHEY and SMNVEV (reference sequence). There are 14 residues in the CDR3. The V end was cut by 1 base, the J end by 2 bases, with 8 bases between. In nucleotides, the CDR3 is TGTGCCAGCAGTTTATTTGGCACACAAGAGACCCAGTACTTC. Protein product: CASSLFGTQETQYF.